This T cell receptor beta chain was sequenced during a study of Ad26.COV2.S vaccination and SARS-CoV-2 variants. The repertoire was sequenced with immunoSEQ multiplex PCR; TCRdb's copy has only in-frame clones and lacks some. The sample records a few hundred thousand clones, roughly 86% being singletons. Germline V gene sequence: CDR1 MNHEY, CDR2 SVGEGT. The CDR3 covers 15 residues. The ends were cut back, 0 bases at V and 4 bases at J, with 12 bases in the middle. Treatment reported: some 20 received Ad26.COV2.S at low or high dose, single or two shots; several received placebo; per-sample allocation not given. Day 63 after the first injection of vaccine or placebo was the sampling time.

The chain has TRBV6-2 or TRBV6-3 and TRBJ1-1; D gene unclear. Sample: peripheral blood, taken in a trial of Ad26.COV2.S vaccine versus placebo. This sequence originates from a person aged 18-65 years who received the Ad26.COV2.S COVID-19 vaccine or a placebo. The CDR3 spells CASSYSTALGTEAFF. CDR3 DNA: TGTGCCAGCAGTTACTCGACGGCTCTGGGCACTGAAGCTTTCTTT.